This TCR beta chain is drawn from a study of T cell responses to AZD1222 COVID-19 vaccine. The repertoire was sequenced with immunoSEQ multiplex PCR; TCRdb's copy has only in-frame clones and lacks some. The sample includes 55,000 to 80,000 clones, under 90% of them seen just once. The TCR was taken from an adult in good health. The source material was peripheral blood, sampled on day 0 of AZD1222 vaccination.

The CDR3 region has the DNA TGTGCCAGCGGTGGGAGAAGAGTGGGGGAGCAGTACTTC. This gives the protein CASGGRRVGEQYF. This chain joins TRBV28 and TRBJ2-7; maybe TRBD2 (5 bases). V lost 8 bases and J lost 7, with 18 bases in between. Germline V lookup: CDR1 MDHEN, CDR2 SYDVKM. The CDR3 has 13 residues.